This T cell receptor beta chain derives from a study of graft-versus-host responses after intestinal transplantation. Study-wide background: Each patient got anti-thymocyte globulin induction, then tacrolimus and steroids for roughly 3 years. Points from the study as a whole: Early post-transplant HvG declines showed an association with peak circulating GvH clone levels. Recipient marrow contained GvH clones, some of which appeared first in ileum or blood. Allograft graft-versus-host to host-versus-graft clonal ratios ran high in patients with graft-donor T cell macrochimerism.

V dropped 4 bases and J dropped 8 bases, with 18 bases sitting between them. Germline V CDR1 and CDR2: SEHNR, FQNEAQ (reference sequence). This CDR3 region has 15 residues. TCRdb keeps only in-frame clones here, not all; method: immunoSEQ multiplex PCR. The sample records about 71,000 clones, around 95% being singletons. Regarding this clone: The antigen is not known.

Material: unstimulated CD8+ T cells sorted from spleen or lymph node cells, obtained before intestinal transplant. This chain connects TRBV7-9 to TRBJ1-3; possible D gene TRBD1, 5 bases. This TCR came from a human donor who received an intestinal transplant. CDR3 in DNA: TGTGCCAGCAGCTCCGGGGGAGGGCCTCGGGACACCATATATTTT. It codes for CASSSGGGPRDTIYF.